The 10 T cell receptor beta chains below were found in one sample sequenced in a study of T cells in localized non-small cell lung cancer. The repertoire was sequenced with immunoSEQ multiplex PCR; TCRdb's copy has only in-frame clones and lacks some. The table has about 46,000 clones, 80% to 85% seen once. The input for sequencing was peripheral blood mononuclear cells, taken before any cancer treatment. The receptors stem from a man aged 35-75 years with stage III lung adenocarcinoma.

The CDR3 spells CATSPGVRANEQYF. CDR3 nucleotides: TGTGCCACCTCTCCCGGGGTCCGAGCGAACGAGCAGTACTTC. This chain links TRBV9 with TRBJ2-7, with D possibly TRBD2 on 5 matching bases. CDR3 length equals 14 residues. Germline V lookup: CDR1 SGDLS, CDR2 YYNGEE. V shed 9 bases and J shed 5 bases, with 21 bases lying between them.

The rearrangement uses TRBV5-4 and TRBJ1-1; D ambiguous. Germline V lookup: CDR1 SGHNT, CDR2 YYREEE (reference sequence). The CDR3 consists of 12 residues. Trimming removed 5 bases at V and 0 bases at J, with 5 bases between. The CDR3 spells CASSRMNTEAFF. The CDR3 coding sequence is TGTGCCAGCAGTCGCATGAACACTGAAGCTTTCTTT.

This chain links TRBV4-1 with TRBJ2-3, with 14 bases lining up with TRBD2. V was pared by 0 bases and J by 14 bases, with 13 bases of the junction left unmatched. Per germline, CDR1 MGHRA and CDR2 YSYEKL. The CDR3 sequence is 17 residues long. This chain's CDR3 is CASSQDIAGLAGAHRYF. CDR3 sequence (DNA): TGCGCCAGCAGCCAAGATATCGCGGGACTAGCGGGGGCTCACAGGTATTTT.

The rearrangement uses TRBV27 and TRBJ2-2; 10 positions agree with TRBD2. V lost 5 bases and J lost 5; bases outside the gene matches: 5. There are 15 residues in the CDR3. Germline-derived CDR1 and CDR2 are MNHEY and SMNVEV (reference sequence). The CDR3 loop reads CASSSGGVRTGELFF. The CDR3 DNA sequence: TGTGCCAGCAGTAGCGGGGGGGTACGGACCGGGGAGCTGTTTTTT.

The chain couples TRBV5-8 to TRBJ1-1; D perhaps matches TRBD1 (5 bases). The CDR3 is 16 amino acids. Trimming took off 4 bases at V and 2 bases at J, with 18 bases between the two ends. Germline lookup yields CDR1 SGHTS and CDR2 YDEGEE. This CDR3 reads CASSPGGSRPNTEAFF. CDR3 nucleotide sequence: TGTGCCAGCAGCCCGGGGGGGAGTCGGCCTAACACTGAAGCTTTCTTT.

The chain's CDR3 is CASSLDRGETQYF. The CDR3 DNA follows: TGTGCCAGCAGCTTAGATCGGGGGGAGACCCAGTACTTC. V and J are TRBV11-2 and TRBJ2-5, with D tentatively TRBD2 (6 bases). Looked up from germline, CDR1 is SGHAT and CDR2 is FQNNGV. The CDR3 runs to 13 residues. The germline V and J ends were trimmed by 0 bases and 5 bases, with 7 bases remaining between them.

The chain employs TRBV12-5 and TRBJ2-7; perhaps TRBD2 as D (5 bases). The ends were cut back, 3 bases at V and 4 bases at J, with 7 bases in the middle. Germline V lookup: CDR1 LGHNT, CDR2 FRNRAP. The CDR3 sequence is 12 residues long. In DNA, the CDR3 is TGTGCTAGTGGTTTACGGGAATACGAGCAGTACTTC. Encoded protein: CASGLREYEQYF.

This clone was found once. The genes are TRBV5-6 and TRBJ2-3; TRBD1 might be the D (6 bases). The CDR3 totals 15 residues. The V and J ends lost 0 bases and 6 bases respectively, with 14 bases between them. Germline CDR1 is SGHDT and CDR2 is YYEEEE. This CDR3 is CASSLVSGALDTQYF. The CDR3 nucleotides read TGTGCCAGCAGCTTGGTGTCAGGGGCGCTGGATACGCAGTATTTT.

The chain joins TRBV30 to TRBJ2-7; D perhaps matches TRBD1 (6 bases). CDR1 is GTSNPN, CDR2 SVGIG, per germline (reference sequence). V shed 0 bases and J shed 2 bases, with 8 bases lying between them. The CDR3 consists of 13 residues. The DNA of the CDR3 is TGTGCCTGGAGTGTAAACAGGGCCTACGAGCAGTACTTC. Translated: CAWSVNRAYEQYF.

This rearrangement joins TRBV18 to TRBJ1-1; perhaps TRBD1 as D (5 bases). Germline V gene data show CDR1 as KGHSH and CDR2 as LQKENI. The length of the CDR3 is 14 residues. The V end lost 1 base, the J end lost 3 bases, and 9 bases lay between the germline ends. CDR3 DNA: TGTGCCAGCTCACCACAGGGACGATACACTGAAGCTTTCTTT. Protein product: CASSPQGRYTEAFF. Filled out from reference TRBV18 and TRBJ1-1, the complete variable domain reads NAGVMQNPRHLVRRRGQEARLRCSPMKGHSHVYWYRQLPEEGLKFMVYLQKENIIDESGMPKERFSAEFPKEGPSILRIQQVVRGDSAAYFCASSPQGRYTEAFFGQGTRLTVV.